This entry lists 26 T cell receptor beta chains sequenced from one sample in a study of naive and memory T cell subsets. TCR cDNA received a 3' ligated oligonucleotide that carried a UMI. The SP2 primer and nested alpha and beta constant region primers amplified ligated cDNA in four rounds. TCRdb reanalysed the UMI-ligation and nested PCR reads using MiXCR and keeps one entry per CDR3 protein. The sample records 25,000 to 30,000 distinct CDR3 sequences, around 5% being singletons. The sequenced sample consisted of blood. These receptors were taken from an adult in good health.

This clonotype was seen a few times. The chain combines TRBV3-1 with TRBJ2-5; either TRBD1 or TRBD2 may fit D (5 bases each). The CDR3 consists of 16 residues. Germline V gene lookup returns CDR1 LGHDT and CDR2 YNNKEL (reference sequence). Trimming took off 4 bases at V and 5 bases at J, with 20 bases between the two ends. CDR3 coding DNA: TGTGCCAGCAGCCCGTTCAATCCCGCCGGGACCGAGACCCAGTACTTC. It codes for CASSPFNPAGTETQYF.

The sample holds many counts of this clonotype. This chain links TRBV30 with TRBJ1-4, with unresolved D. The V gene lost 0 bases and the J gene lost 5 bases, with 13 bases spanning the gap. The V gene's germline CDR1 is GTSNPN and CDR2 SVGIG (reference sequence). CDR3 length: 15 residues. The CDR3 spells CAWSVSTRGNEKLFF. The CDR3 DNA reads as TGTGCCTGGAGTGTGTCTACACGCGGAAATGAAAAACTGTTTTTT.

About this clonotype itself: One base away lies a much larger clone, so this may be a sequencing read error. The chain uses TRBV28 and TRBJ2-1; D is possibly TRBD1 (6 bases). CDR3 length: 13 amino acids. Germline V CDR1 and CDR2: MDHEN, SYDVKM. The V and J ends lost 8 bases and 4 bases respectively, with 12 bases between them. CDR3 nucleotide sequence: TGTGCCAGCCAGGGGACCGCGTACAATGAGCAGTTCTTC. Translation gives CASQGTAYNEQFF.

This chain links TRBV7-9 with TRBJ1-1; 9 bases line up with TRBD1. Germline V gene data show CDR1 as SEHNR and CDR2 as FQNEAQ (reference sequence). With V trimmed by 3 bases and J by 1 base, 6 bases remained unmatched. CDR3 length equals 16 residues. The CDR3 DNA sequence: TGTGCCAGCAGCTTGCTACAGGGGGCAAGGAACACTGAAGCTTTCTTT. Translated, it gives CASSLLQGARNTEAFF.

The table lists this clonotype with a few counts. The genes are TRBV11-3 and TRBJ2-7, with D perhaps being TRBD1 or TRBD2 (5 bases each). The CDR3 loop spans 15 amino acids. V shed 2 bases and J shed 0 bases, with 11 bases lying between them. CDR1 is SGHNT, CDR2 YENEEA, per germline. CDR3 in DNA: TGTGCCAGCAGCTTACGGGACGGTGACTCCTACGAGCAGTACTTC. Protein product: CASSLRDGDSYEQYF.

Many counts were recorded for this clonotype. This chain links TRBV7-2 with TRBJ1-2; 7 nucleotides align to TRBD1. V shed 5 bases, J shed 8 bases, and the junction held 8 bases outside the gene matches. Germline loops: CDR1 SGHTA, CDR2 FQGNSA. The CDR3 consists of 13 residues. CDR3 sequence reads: CASSRGPLSGYTF. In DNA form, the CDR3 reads TGTGCCAGCAGCAGGGGGCCTCTGAGCGGCTACACCTTC.

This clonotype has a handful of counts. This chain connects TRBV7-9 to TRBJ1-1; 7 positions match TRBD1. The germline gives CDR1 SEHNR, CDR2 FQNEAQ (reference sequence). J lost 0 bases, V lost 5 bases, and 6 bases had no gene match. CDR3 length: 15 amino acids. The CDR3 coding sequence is TGTGCCAGCAGCAGCTCTGACAGGGTGAACACTGAAGCTTTCTTT. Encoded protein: CASSSSDRVNTEAFF.

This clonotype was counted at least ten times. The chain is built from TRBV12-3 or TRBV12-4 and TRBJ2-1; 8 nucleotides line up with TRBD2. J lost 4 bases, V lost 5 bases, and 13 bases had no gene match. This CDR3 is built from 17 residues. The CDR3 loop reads CASSPPGGEGPYNEQFF. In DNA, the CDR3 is TGTGCCAGCAGTCCCCCGGGGGGGGAGGGCCCGTACAATGAGCAGTTCTTC.

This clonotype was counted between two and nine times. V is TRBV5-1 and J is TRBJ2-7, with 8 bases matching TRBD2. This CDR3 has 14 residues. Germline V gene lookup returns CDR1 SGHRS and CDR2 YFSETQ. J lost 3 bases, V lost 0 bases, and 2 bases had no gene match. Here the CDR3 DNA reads TGCGCCAGCAGCTTGGAGGGACTAGTCTACGAGCAGTACTTC. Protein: CASSLEGLVYEQYF.

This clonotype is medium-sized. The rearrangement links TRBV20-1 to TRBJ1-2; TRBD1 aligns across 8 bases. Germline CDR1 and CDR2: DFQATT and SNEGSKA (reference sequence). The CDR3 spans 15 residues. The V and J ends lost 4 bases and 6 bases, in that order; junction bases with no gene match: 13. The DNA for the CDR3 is TGCAGTGCTACCGTACCCTTGACAGGGGAGGATGGCTACACCTTC. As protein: CSATVPLTGEDGYTF.

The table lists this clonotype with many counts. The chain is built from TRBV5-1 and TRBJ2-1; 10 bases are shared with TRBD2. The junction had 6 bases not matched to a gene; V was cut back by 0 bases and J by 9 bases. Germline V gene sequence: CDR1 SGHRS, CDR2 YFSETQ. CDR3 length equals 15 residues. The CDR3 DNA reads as TGCGCCAGCAGCTTGGAAGCGGGAGGGCCCACTGAGCAGTTCTTC. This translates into CASSLEAGGPTEQFF.

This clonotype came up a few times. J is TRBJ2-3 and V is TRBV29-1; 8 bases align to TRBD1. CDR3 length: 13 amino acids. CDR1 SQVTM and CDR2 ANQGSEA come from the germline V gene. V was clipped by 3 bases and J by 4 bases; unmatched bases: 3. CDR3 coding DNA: TGCAGCGTTGACGGACAGGGTTCAGATACGCAGTATTTT. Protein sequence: CSVDGQGSDTQYF.

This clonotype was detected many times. This chain's CDR3 is CSVDGIQETQYF. The DNA of the CDR3 is TGCAGCGTTGACGGGATTCAAGAGACCCAGTACTTC. J is TRBJ2-5 and V is TRBV29-1; a possible D gene is TRBD2 (5 bases). Trimming left V 3 bases short and J 2 bases short, with 7 bases between. The CDR3 loop spans 12 amino acids. Germline loops: CDR1 SQVTM, CDR2 ANQGSEA.

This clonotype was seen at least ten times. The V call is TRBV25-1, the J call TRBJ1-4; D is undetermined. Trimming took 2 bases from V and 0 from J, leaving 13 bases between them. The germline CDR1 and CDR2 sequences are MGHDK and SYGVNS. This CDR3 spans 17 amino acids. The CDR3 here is CASSETLVAATNEKLFF. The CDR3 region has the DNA TGTGCCAGCAGTGAAACCCTGGTGGCCGCAACTAATGAAAAACTGTTTTTT.

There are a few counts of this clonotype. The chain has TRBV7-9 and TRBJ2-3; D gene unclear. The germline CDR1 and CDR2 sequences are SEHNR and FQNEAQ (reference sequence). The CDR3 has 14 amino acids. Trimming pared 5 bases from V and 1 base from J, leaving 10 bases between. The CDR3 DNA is TGTGCCAGCAGCCAGTCTTGGCGCACAGATACGCAGTATTTT. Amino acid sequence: CASSQSWRTDTQYF.

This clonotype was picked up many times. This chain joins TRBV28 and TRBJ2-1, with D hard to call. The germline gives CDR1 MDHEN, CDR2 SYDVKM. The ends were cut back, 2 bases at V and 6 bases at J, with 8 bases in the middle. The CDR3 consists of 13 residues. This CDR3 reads CASSLTLGNEQFF. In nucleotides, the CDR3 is TGTGCCAGCAGTTTAACACTGGGCAATGAGCAGTTCTTC.

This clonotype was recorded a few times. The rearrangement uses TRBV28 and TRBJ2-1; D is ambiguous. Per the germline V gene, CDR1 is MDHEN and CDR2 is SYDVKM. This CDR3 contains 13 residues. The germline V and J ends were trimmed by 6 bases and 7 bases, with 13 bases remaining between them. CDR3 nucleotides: TGTGCCAGCAGCCTCCGTCTGGGGAATGAGCAGTTCTTC. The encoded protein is CASSLRLGNEQFF.

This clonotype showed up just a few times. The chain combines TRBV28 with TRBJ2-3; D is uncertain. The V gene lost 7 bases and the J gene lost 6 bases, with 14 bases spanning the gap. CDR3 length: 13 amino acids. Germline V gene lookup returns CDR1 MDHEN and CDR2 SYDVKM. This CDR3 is CASTLARLDTQYF. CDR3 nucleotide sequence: TGTGCCAGCACCTTGGCCCGGTTGGATACGCAGTATTTT.

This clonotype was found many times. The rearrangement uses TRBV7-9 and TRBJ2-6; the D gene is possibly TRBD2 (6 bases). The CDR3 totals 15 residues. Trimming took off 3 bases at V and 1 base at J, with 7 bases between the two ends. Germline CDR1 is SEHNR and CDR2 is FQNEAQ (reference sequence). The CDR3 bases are TGTGCCAGCAGCTTCGGGGGATCTGGGGCCAACGTCCTGACTTTC. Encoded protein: CASSFGGSGANVLTF.

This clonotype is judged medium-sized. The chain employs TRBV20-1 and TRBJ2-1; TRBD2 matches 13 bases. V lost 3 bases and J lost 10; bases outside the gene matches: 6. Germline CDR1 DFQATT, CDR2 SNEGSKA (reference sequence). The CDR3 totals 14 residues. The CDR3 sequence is CSASGLAGADEQFF. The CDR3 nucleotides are TGCAGTGCTAGTGGACTAGCGGGAGCGGACGAGCAGTTCTTC.

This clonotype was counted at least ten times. The chain's CDR3 is CASSLGKRQYF. DNA for the CDR3: TGTGCCAGCAGCTTAGGAAAACGGCAGTACTTC. The rearrangement uses TRBV11-2 and TRBJ2-4, with D hard to call. Trimming removed 1 base from V and 13 bases from J, with 8 bases in between. The CDR3 is 11 amino acids. CDR1 is SGHAT and CDR2 is FQNNGV in the germline V gene.

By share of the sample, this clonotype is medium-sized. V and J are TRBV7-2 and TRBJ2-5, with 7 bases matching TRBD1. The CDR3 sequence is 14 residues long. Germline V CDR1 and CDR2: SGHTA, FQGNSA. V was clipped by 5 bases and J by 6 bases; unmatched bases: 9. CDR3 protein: CASSQRQGLQTQYF. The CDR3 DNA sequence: TGTGCCAGCAGCCAGAGACAGGGTTTGCAGACCCAGTACTTC.

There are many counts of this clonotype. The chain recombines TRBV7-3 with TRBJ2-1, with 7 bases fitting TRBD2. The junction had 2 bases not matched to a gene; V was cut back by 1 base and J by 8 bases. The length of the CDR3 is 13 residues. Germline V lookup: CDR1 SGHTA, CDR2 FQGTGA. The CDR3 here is CASSLITSDEQFF. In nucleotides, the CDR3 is TGTGCCAGCAGCTTAATAACTAGCGATGAGCAGTTCTTC.

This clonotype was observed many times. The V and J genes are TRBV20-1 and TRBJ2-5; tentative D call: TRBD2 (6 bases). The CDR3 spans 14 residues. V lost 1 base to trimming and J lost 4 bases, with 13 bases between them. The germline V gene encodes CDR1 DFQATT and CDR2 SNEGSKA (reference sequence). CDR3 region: CSARVEGPRETQYF. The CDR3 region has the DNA TGCAGTGCTAGAGTGGAGGGCCCTCGAGAGACCCAGTACTTC.

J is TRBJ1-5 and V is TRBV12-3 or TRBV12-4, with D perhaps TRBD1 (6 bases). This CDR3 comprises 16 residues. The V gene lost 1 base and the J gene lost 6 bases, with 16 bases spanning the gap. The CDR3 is CASSLGGPGAGQPQHF. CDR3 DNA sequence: TGTGCCAGCAGTTTAGGTGGGCCAGGGGCCGGTCAGCCCCAGCATTTT.

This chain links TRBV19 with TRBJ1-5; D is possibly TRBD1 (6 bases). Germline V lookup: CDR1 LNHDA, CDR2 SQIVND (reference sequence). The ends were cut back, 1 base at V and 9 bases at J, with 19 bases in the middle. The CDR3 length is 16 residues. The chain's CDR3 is CASSIAPRGAGMPQHF. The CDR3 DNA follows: TGTGCCAGTAGTATAGCCCCGAGGGGGGCGGGTATGCCCCAGCATTTT. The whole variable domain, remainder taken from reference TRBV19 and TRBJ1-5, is DGGITQSPKYLFRKEGQNVTLSCEQNLNHDAMYWYRQDPGQGLRLIYYSQIVNDFQKGDIAEGYSVSREKKESFPLTVTSAQKNPTAFYLCASSIAPRGAGMPQHFGDGTRLSIL.